The 24 T cell receptor beta chains below all came from one sample that was sequenced in a study of blood T cell repertoires in COVID-19. Method: immunoSEQ multiplex PCR; TCRdb's copy keeps in-frame clones and lacks some. The sample shows approximately 69,000 clones, roughly 80% of them seen only once. Sequenced sample: peripheral blood. The receptors were sampled from a woman aged 65 to 85 with acute or convalescent COVID-19.

The chain couples TRBV11-2 to TRBJ2-5; tentative D call: TRBD2 (6 bases). Germline assignment: CDR1 SGHAT and CDR2 FQNNGV. This CDR3 has 14 residues. Trimming left V 3 bases short and J 1 base short, with 9 bases between. The CDR3 region has the DNA TGTGCCAGCAGCTTGGGACTCCGCCAAGAGACCCAGTACTTC. This translates into CASSLGLRQETQYF.

The chain links TRBV19 to TRBJ1-6; 7 bases are shared with TRBD1. Germline V gene data show CDR1 as LNHDA and CDR2 as SQIVND (reference sequence). Trimming cost V 2 bases and J 10 bases; bases outside gene matches: 14. The CDR3 contains 17 residues. CDR3 coding DNA: TGTGCCAGTAGTATAAGGGCCCCGGGGCAGGGGGTCTCACCCCTCCACTTT. Translation: CASSIRAPGQGVSPLHF.

The gene calls are TRBV6-4 and TRBJ1-2, with D hard to call. Deletions cut 4 bases from V and 7 bases from J, with 16 bases between. CDR3 length: 14 amino acids. Germline V lookup: CDR1 MRHNA, CDR2 SNTAGT. CDR3 loop: CASSGSYLLGGYTF. CDR3 DNA: TGTGCCAGCAGTGGAAGTTACCTACTTGGTGGCTACACCTTC.

This sequence joins TRBV6-6 and TRBJ1-5; 10 positions agree with TRBD1. The CDR3 runs to 16 residues. Germline V gene data show CDR1 as MNHNY and CDR2 as SVGAGI (reference sequence). Unmatched junction bases numbered 11, after V lost 9 bases and J lost 3 bases. CDR3 amino acids: CARYPRDRGLNQPQHF. CDR3 DNA: TGTGCCAGGTACCCCCGGGACAGGGGCCTCAATCAGCCCCAGCATTTT.

This rearrangement joins TRBV9 to TRBJ1-5; perhaps TRBD1 as D (6 bases). V shed 0 bases and J shed 1 base, with 8 bases lying between them. The germline CDR1 and CDR2 sequences are SGDLS and YYNGEE. CDR3 length equals 15 residues. The CDR3 spells CASSVGGTSNQPQHF. DNA of the CDR3: TGTGCCAGCAGCGTAGGTGGGACAAGCAATCAGCCCCAGCATTTT.

The V and J genes are TRBV15 and TRBJ2-7; TRBD2 matches at 15 bases. The germline V gene encodes CDR1 LNHNV and CDR2 YYDKDF (reference sequence). J gave up 6 bases and V 2 bases, and 8 bases lay outside the gene matches. The length of the CDR3 is 17 residues. The CDR3 DNA is TGTGCCACCAGCAGACCGGGACTAGCGGGAGGAGGTTCCGAGCAGTACTTC. It codes for CATSRPGLAGGGSEQYF.

This rearrangement joins TRBV19 to TRBJ1-5; possibly TRBD1 for D (5 bases). The germline V gene has CDR1 LNHDA and CDR2 SQIVND (reference sequence). The CDR3 is 15 residues long. V dropped 7 bases and J dropped 11 bases, with 24 bases sitting between them. The CDR3, as DNA: TGTGCCAGTACCCCGGTGGGGGGAGAGCTGGGGGCCCAGCATTTT. It codes for CASTPVGGELGAQHF.

The CDR3 sequence is CAAWQDRAGIQYF. The CDR3 nucleotides read TGTGCCGCCTGGCAGGACAGGGCGGGCATTCAGTACTTC. The genes are TRBV6-5 and TRBJ2-4; 8 nucleotides match TRBD1. The CDR3 length is 13 residues. Germline-derived CDR1 and CDR2 are MNHEY and SVGAGI. V lost 11 bases, J lost 9 bases, and 12 bases stayed unmatched.

This rearrangement joins TRBV14 to TRBJ2-2, with a weak D call TRBD2 (6 bases). Germline CDR1 reads SGHDN; CDR2 reads FVKESK. Trimming took 5 bases from V and 5 from J, leaving 12 bases between them. The CDR3 runs 14 residues. Here the CDR3 reads CASSNSGSTGELFF. DNA for the CDR3: TGTGCCAGCAGCAACAGCGGGTCTACCGGGGAGCTGTTTTTT. Based on the CDR3 plus reference TRBV14 and TRBJ2-2, the full variable domain is EAGVTQFPSHSVIEKGQTVTLRCDPISGHDNLYWYRRVMGKEIKFLLHFVKESKQDESGMPNNRFLAERTGGTYSTLKVQPAELEDSGVYFCASSNSGSTGELFFGEGSRLTVL.

The chain is built from TRBV6-4 and TRBJ2-5; a possible D gene is TRBD1 (5 bases). From germline, CDR1 is MRHNA and CDR2 SNTAGT. This CDR3 has 14 amino acids. V lost 3 bases to trimming and J lost 7 bases, with 15 bases between them. As DNA, the CDR3 is TGTGCCAGCAGTGAGCAACAGGATATTGGGACCCAGTACTTC. The encoded protein is CASSEQQDIGTQYF.

The chain couples TRBV28 to TRBJ1-5; no definite D call. Per germline, CDR1 MDHEN and CDR2 SYDVKM. Between the trimmed V and J ends, which lost 4 bases and 1 base, there was a span of 8 bases. The CDR3 length is 14 residues. The CDR3 loop reads CASSSPTSNQPQHF. DNA of the CDR3: TGTGCCAGCAGTTCTCCCACAAGCAATCAGCCCCAGCATTTT.

The chain employs TRBV6-8 and TRBJ2-5; perhaps TRBD2 as D (6 bases). Germline CDR1 MNHGY, CDR2 SAAAGT. CDR3 size: 14 residues. The V gene lost 5 bases and the J gene lost 7 bases, with 17 bases spanning the gap. CDR3: CASSLTTAGGTQYF. In DNA form, the CDR3 reads TGTGCCAGCAGTCTCACGACAGCCGGGGGGACCCAGTACTTC.

The chain carries TRBV5-6 and TRBJ1-1; D perhaps matches TRBD1 (5 bases). Trimming took 1 base from V and 6 from J, leaving 16 bases between them. The CDR3 length is 15 residues. Per the germline V gene, CDR1 is SGHDT and CDR2 is YYEEEE. For the CDR3, the DNA is TGTGCCAGCAGCTTGTCTGGGGGGTTTGACTCTGAAGCTTTCTTT. It codes for CASSLSGGFDSEAFF.

The chain carries TRBV10-3 and TRBJ1-5; TRBD1 is a possible D gene (5 bases). The length of the CDR3 is 13 residues. Germline CDR1 and CDR2: ENHRY and SYGVKD. Deletions cut 7 bases from V and 2 bases from J, with 9 bases between. In DNA form, the CDR3 reads TGTGCCATCAAAGGGGCGGGCAATCAGCCCCAGCATTTT. It encodes CAIKGAGNQPQHF.

The rearrangement links TRBV5-1 to TRBJ1-4, with a tentative D call TRBD1 (5 bases). Germline loops: CDR1 SGHRS, CDR2 YFSETQ. Trimming took off 4 bases at V and 5 bases at J, with 12 bases between the two ends. The CDR3 sequence is 14 residues long. CDR3 in amino acids: CASSQGLGNEKLFF. In nucleotides, the CDR3 is TGCGCCAGCAGCCAGGGACTGGGGAATGAAAAACTGTTTTTT.

The V gene is TRBV11-2, the J gene TRBJ2-3; 7 bases agree with TRBD2. Looked up from germline, CDR1 is SGHAT and CDR2 is FQNNGV. The CDR3 extends over 15 amino acids. V lost 5 bases, J lost 2 bases, and 7 bases stayed unmatched. CDR3 amino acids: CASSLPGLNTDTQYF. The CDR3 nucleotides read TGTGCCAGCAGCCTGCCGGGACTAAACACAGATACGCAGTATTTT.

This clone came up once. The chain uses TRBV6-5 and TRBJ1-1; D is uncertain. Germline V gives CDR1 MNHEY, CDR2 SVGAGI. This CDR3 is built from 14 residues. With 2 bases removed from V and 6 bases from J, the gap between germline ends came to 13 bases. In DNA, the CDR3 is TGTGCCAGCAGTTACGGAGGGAGGGCGGCTGAAGCTTTCTTT. Amino acids: CASSYGGRAAEAFF.

V usage is TRBV6-5 and J usage is TRBJ1-4; D is perhaps TRBD1 (5 bases). This CDR3 comprises 15 residues. Between the trimmed V and J ends, which lost 4 bases and 3 bases, there was a span of 12 bases. Germline assignment: CDR1 MNHEY and CDR2 SVGAGI. The CDR3 here is CASSSAGWANEKLFF. Here the CDR3 DNA reads TGTGCCAGCAGTTCAGCAGGGTGGGCTAATGAAAAACTGTTTTTT.

In this sample, this clone turned up a few times. This chain joins TRBV15 and TRBJ2-4; the match to TRBD1 covers 7 bases. Germline V gene lookup returns CDR1 LNHNV and CDR2 YYDKDF (reference sequence). CDR3 length: 14 amino acids. The J segment lost 4 bases and the V segment lost 0 bases, leaving 0 bases of the junction unmatched. CDR3 protein: CATSRDRGKNIQYF. The CDR3 region has the DNA TGTGCCACCAGCAGAGACAGGGGGAAAAACATTCAGTACTTC.

The chain has TRBV16 and TRBJ1-1; 7 nucleotides match TRBD1. There are 16 residues in the CDR3. The germline V gene has CDR1 KGHSY and CDR2 FQNENV. The V segment lost 1 base and the J segment 5 bases; nucleotides outside the gene matches: 10. The DNA of the CDR3 is TGTGCCAGCAGCCAATTAAAAAACAGGGGAAAGACTGAAGCTTTCTTT. It encodes CASSQLKNRGKTEAFF.

The V gene is TRBV5-1, the J gene TRBJ2-1, with 9 bases matching TRBD2. The CDR3 contains 14 residues. The junction had 6 bases not matched to a gene; V was cut back by 4 bases and J by 7 bases. Germline V gene data show CDR1 as SGHRS and CDR2 as YFSETQ. CDR3 coding DNA: TGCGCCAGCAGCACGGGACTAGCCCTGAATGAGCAGTTCTTC. Residues: CASSTGLALNEQFF.

The chain carries TRBV7-8 and TRBJ1-4; 9 positions match TRBD1. The V gene's germline CDR1 is SGHVS and CDR2 FQNEAQ. This CDR3 is built from 15 residues. The J segment lost 12 bases and the V segment lost 2 bases, leaving 10 bases of the junction unmatched. This CDR3 is CASSLKDRGFAQLFF. DNA for the CDR3: TGTGCCAGCAGCTTAAAGGACAGGGGCTTTGCCCAACTGTTTTTT.

This clone was picked up a small number of times. The chain employs TRBV4-1 and TRBJ1-1; 7 nucleotides line up with TRBD1. V shed 4 bases, J shed 9 bases, and the junction held 11 bases outside the gene matches. The CDR3 consists of 14 residues. Germline V gives CDR1 MGHRA, CDR2 YSYEKL. CDR3 sequence reads: CASSPRDRVEKAFF. The CDR3 DNA is TGCGCCAGCAGCCCCCGAGACAGGGTGGAGAAAGCTTTCTTT.

This clone has more than one count but fewer than ten. Other DNA sequences in this sample translate to the same CDR3. The gene calls are TRBV4-2 and TRBJ2-5; 9 bases map to TRBD2. The CDR3 consists of 16 residues. Trimming removed 1 base from V and 4 bases from J; junction bases left unmatched: 7. Germline values: CDR1 LGHNA, CDR2 YNFKEQ. CDR3 sequence reads: CASSQVSSGTGETQYF. CDR3 DNA sequence: TGTGCCAGCAGCCAAGTCTCTAGCGGGACGGGAGAGACCCAGTACTTC.